The 24 T cell receptor beta chains given below trace back to one sample, sequenced in a study of T-cell memory formation after mild COVID-19. TCRdb re-analysed the 5' RACE reads in MiXCR, keeping a single row per CDR3 protein. The sample includes a few hundred thousand distinct CDR3 sequences, approximately 21% of them seen just once. Sequenced input: PBMCs or a T cell subset sorted from them (not recorded which). These receptors were collected from an adult woman who had mild COVID-19 (a few samples of this study predate the infection). Cell type and time point are not known.

The chain recombines TRBV9 with TRBJ2-4, with D possibly TRBD2 on 6 matching bases. V dropped 5 bases and J dropped 1 base, with 19 bases sitting between them. Germline V gene data show CDR1 as SGDLS and CDR2 as YYNGEE. The CDR3 runs to 17 residues. The CDR3 coding sequence is TGTGCCAGCAGTAGTGGAGGGTCGTGGTCGGCCAAAAACATTCAGTACTTC. Its protein is CASSSGGSWSAKNIQYF. Complete variable domain (other parts from reference TRBV9 and TRBJ2-4): DSGVTQTPKHLITATGQRVTLRCSPRSGDLSVYWYQQSLDQGLQFLIQYYNGEERAKGNILERFSAQQFPDLHSELNLSSLELGDSALYFCASSSGGSWSAKNIQYFGAGTRLSVL.

In this sample, this clonotype turned up a few times. The gene calls are TRBV7-8 and TRBJ1-2, with a tentative D call TRBD1 (5 bases). This CDR3 has 14 residues. V was clipped by 1 base and J by 9 bases, with 15 bases between them. Per germline, CDR1 SGHVS and CDR2 FQNEAQ. The CDR3 region has the DNA TGTGCCAGCAGCTTAGGAGGGGCAGGGCACAGCTACACCTTC. Its translation: CASSLGGAGHSYTF.

This clonotype has only a few counts. The chain combines TRBV5-1 with TRBJ2-3, with no clear D. This CDR3 has 16 residues. Germline V lookup: CDR1 SGHRS, CDR2 YFSETQ. V was shortened by 1 base and J by 0 bases, with 12 bases between the two germline ends. The CDR3 loop is CASSLILRPSTDTQYF. Written as DNA, the CDR3 is TGCGCCAGCAGCTTGATACTTCGACCTAGCACAGATACGCAGTATTTT. Supplemented by reference TRBV5-1 and TRBJ2-3, the full variable domain reads KAGVTQTPRYLIKTRGQQVTLSCSPISGHRSVSWYQQTPGQGLQFLFEYFSETQRNKGNFPGRFSGRQFSNSRSEMNVSTLELGDSALYLCASSLILRPSTDTQYFGPGTRLTVL.

This clonotype was seen repeatedly, ten times or more. V usage is TRBV4-1 and J usage is TRBJ2-3; no definite D call. V lost 0 bases and J 4 bases, leaving 5 bases between the germline ends. The germline CDR1 and CDR2 sequences are MGHRA and YSYEKL. The CDR3 extends over 13 amino acids. DNA of the CDR3: TGCGCCAGCAGCCAAGATCGGTCAGATACGCAGTATTTT. Translating gives CASSQDRSDTQYF.

The sample holds a few counts of this clonotype. This chain joins TRBV3-2 and TRBJ1-2; the listed D gene, TRBD1, was not tested against the DNA. TRBV3-2 counts as a pseudogene. CDR3 length equals 19 residues. The DNA of the CDR3 is TGTGCCAGCAGCCAAGATATTTGGAGGACAGGACAATGGGGCTATGGCTACACCTTC. Encoded protein: CASSQDIWRTGQWGYGYTF.

This clonotype was detected only a few times. The chain joins TRBV7-2 to TRBJ2-7; the match to TRBD2 covers 12 bases. Germline values: CDR1 SGHTA, CDR2 FQGNSA. After removal of 5 bases from V and 4 bases from J, the junction contained 3 bases not matched to a gene. The CDR3 is 14 residues long. In DNA form, the CDR3 reads TGTGCCAGCAGCGCGACTAGCGGGAGATACGAGCAGTACTTC. Its protein is CASSATSGRYEQYF.

The chain links TRBV5-8 to TRBJ2-1; 14 bases map to TRBD2. V dropped 4 bases and J dropped 9; count of bases not matched to a gene: 6. Germline lookup yields CDR1 SGHTS and CDR2 YDEGEE. CDR3 length equals 15 residues. The CDR3 DNA sequence: TGTGCCAGCAGCCGCCGACTAGCGGGAGGGGCTGAGCAGTTCTTC. Protein product: CASSRRLAGGAEQFF.

The table lists this clonotype with a few counts. This chain joins TRBV3-1 and TRBJ2-2; D gene unclear. The CDR3 has 13 amino acids. Trimming cost V 4 bases and J 8 bases, with 11 bases left between them. CDR1 LGHDT and CDR2 YNNKEL come from the germline V gene (reference sequence). The CDR3 DNA follows: TGTGCCAGCAGCCGAGCCCTGCCGGGGGAGCTGTTTTTT. Translation gives CASSRALPGELFF.

There are a few counts of this clonotype. The rearrangement joins TRBV9 to TRBJ2-7; TRBD2 matches 8 bases. Germline lookup yields CDR1 SGDLS and CDR2 YYNGEE. The CDR3 spans 13 residues. V shed 3 bases, J shed 3 bases, and the junction held 2 bases outside the gene matches. The CDR3 sequence is CASSARGGYEQYF. CDR3 sequence (DNA): TGTGCCAGCAGCGCCCGGGGGGGCTACGAGCAGTACTTC.

There are a few counts of this clonotype. The CDR3 region is CASSQESAGTRYGYTF. In DNA form, the CDR3 reads TGCGCCAGCAGCCAAGAGTCCGCAGGGACTAGGTATGGCTACACCTTC. The V and J genes are TRBV4-1 and TRBJ1-2; D is perhaps TRBD1 (5 bases). The germline gives CDR1 MGHRA, CDR2 YSYEKL. This CDR3 has 16 amino acids. V dropped 0 bases and J dropped 5 bases, with 16 bases sitting between them.

V gene TRBV24-1 combines with J gene TRBJ2-2; D possibly corresponds to TRBD2 (5 bases). Trimming removed 5 bases from V and 5 bases from J, with 11 bases in between. The CDR3 extends over 14 amino acids. The germline V gene has CDR1 KGHDR and CDR2 SFDVKD. The CDR3 loop reads CATSAEGRTGELFF. CDR3 coding DNA: TGTGCCACCAGTGCCGAGGGAAGGACCGGGGAGCTGTTTTTT.

This clonotype was seen a few times. This rearrangement joins TRBV12-3 or TRBV12-4 to TRBJ1-1; D unresolved. The CDR3 loop spans 12 amino acids. Trimming removed 1 base at V and 10 bases at J, with 10 bases between. CDR3 DNA: TGTGCCAGCAGTTTAGGGTTAACCAGAGCTTTCTTT. Encoded protein: CASSLGLTRAFF.

The J gene is TRBJ1-5, the V gene TRBV4-2, with D possibly matching TRBD1 (6 bases). Germline lookup yields CDR1 LGHNA and CDR2 YNFKEQ. V lost 0 bases to trimming and J lost 7 bases, with 16 bases between them. The CDR3 extends over 16 amino acids. The CDR3 sequence is CASSQDRAQGYQPQHF. DNA for the CDR3: TGTGCCAGCAGCCAAGATAGGGCACAGGGTTACCAGCCCCAGCATTTT.

With respect to this clonotype: One end of the junction does not line up with germline, which may come from a read error. The rearrangement joins TRBV9 to TRBJ2-2, with 10 bases that match TRBD2. Per the germline V gene, CDR1 is SGDLS and CDR2 is YYNGEE. The CDR3 length is 15 residues. DNA of the CDR3: TGTGCCAGCATCGTAGCGGGAGGGAACACCGGGGAGCTGTTTTTT. It encodes CASIVAGGNTGELFF.

The J gene is TRBJ1-2, the V gene TRBV6-5; D is unresolved. V gave up 8 bases and J gave up 3 bases, with 19 bases separating them. Germline V gene lookup returns CDR1 MNHEY and CDR2 SVGAGI. The CDR3 runs to 15 residues. The CDR3 is CASLRTSSGDYGYTF. As DNA, the CDR3 is TGTGCCAGCCTTCGGACCTCGTCCGGCGACTATGGCTACACCTTC.

The chain has TRBV20-1 and TRBJ1-5, with D perhaps TRBD1 (5 bases). With 3 bases removed from V and 7 bases from J, the gap between germline ends came to 13 bases. This CDR3 region has 13 residues. Germline V gene sequence: CDR1 DFQATT, CDR2 SNEGSKA (reference sequence). CDR3 amino acids: CSASIGVRQPQHF. As DNA, the CDR3 is TGCAGTGCTAGTATAGGGGTTAGACAGCCCCAGCATTTT.

The V gene is TRBV7-3, the J gene TRBJ1-2; the D gene is possibly TRBD1 (6 bases). The CDR3 spans 13 residues. Trimming pared 5 bases from V and 6 bases from J, leaving 13 bases between. Germline CDR1 reads SGHTA; CDR2 reads FQGTGA. As DNA, the CDR3 is TGTGCCAGCAGCCTGGGGGCGGCGGATGGCTACACCTTC. It yields the protein CASSLGAADGYTF. Complete variable domain (other parts from reference TRBV7-3 and TRBJ1-2): GAGVSQTPSNKVTEKGKYVELRCDPISGHTALYWYRQSLGQGPEFLIYFQGTGAADDSGLPNDRFFAVRPEGSVSTLKIQRTERGDSAVYLCASSLGAADGYTFGSGTRLTVV.

J is TRBJ2-7 and V is TRBV14; no firm D call. CDR1 and CDR2 (germline): SGHDN, FVKESK. Trimming stripped 0 bases from V and 1 base from J, with 13 bases between. This CDR3 comprises 16 residues. CDR3: CASSQDFRQESYEQYF. CDR3 sequence (DNA): TGTGCCAGCAGCCAAGATTTTCGTCAGGAGTCCTACGAGCAGTACTTC.

The J gene is TRBJ2-1, the V gene TRBV24-1; TRBD2 matches at 10 bases. The germline CDR1 and CDR2 sequences are KGHDR and SFDVKD. V lost 1 base and J lost 2; bases outside the gene matches: 1. This CDR3 contains 16 residues. CDR3 sequence reads: CATSDFSGGAYNEQFF. CDR3 DNA: TGTGCCACCAGTGATTTCAGCGGGGGGGCCTACAATGAGCAGTTCTTC.

There are a few counts of this clonotype. The genes are TRBV6-6 and TRBJ2-1; no clear D. This CDR3 spans 16 amino acids. Germline CDR1 is MNHNY and CDR2 is SVGAGI (reference sequence). Trimming removed 2 bases from V and 0 bases from J, with 11 bases in between. The chain's CDR3 is CASSYRRSSSYNEQFF. The CDR3 DNA sequence: TGTGCCAGCAGTTACCGGCGATCTAGCTCCTACAATGAGCAGTTCTTC.

The chain is built from TRBV9 and TRBJ1-3, with no clear D. CDR1 and CDR2 (germline): SGDLS, YYNGEE. The CDR3 contains 16 residues. V shed 3 bases and J shed 0 bases, with 13 bases lying between them. CDR3 nucleotides: TGTGCCAGCAGCGACCCGACGGCTGACTCTGGAAACACCATATATTTT. It specifies CASSDPTADSGNTIYF.

This clonotype showed up just a few times. V usage is TRBV5-1 and J usage is TRBJ1-4; unclear D gene. Trimming left V 0 bases short and J 7 bases short, with 4 bases between. Germline CDR1 is SGHRS and CDR2 is YFSETQ. The CDR3 totals 12 residues. The CDR3 reads CASSLESEKLFF. The CDR3 DNA follows: TGCGCCAGCAGCTTGGAGAGTGAAAAACTGTTTTTT.

This clonotype was seen only a few times. The chain couples TRBV11-2 to TRBJ2-3; D gene unclear. The CDR3 totals 15 residues. CDR1 SGHAT and CDR2 FQNNGV come from the germline V gene. Trimming left V 0 bases short and J 2 bases short, with 9 bases between. The CDR3 coding sequence is TGTGCCAGCAGCTTAGATAGGATATACACAGATACGCAGTATTTT. Protein sequence: CASSLDRIYTDTQYF.

This clonotype has a handful of counts. The chain joins TRBV5-6 to TRBJ1-2; no clear D. From germline, CDR1 is SGHDT and CDR2 YYEEEE. Deletions cut 3 bases from V and 5 bases from J, with 14 bases between. This CDR3 is 14 amino acids long. The CDR3: CASSSDEITYGYTF. CDR3 sequence (DNA): TGTGCCAGCAGCTCCGACGAGATTACTTATGGCTACACCTTC.